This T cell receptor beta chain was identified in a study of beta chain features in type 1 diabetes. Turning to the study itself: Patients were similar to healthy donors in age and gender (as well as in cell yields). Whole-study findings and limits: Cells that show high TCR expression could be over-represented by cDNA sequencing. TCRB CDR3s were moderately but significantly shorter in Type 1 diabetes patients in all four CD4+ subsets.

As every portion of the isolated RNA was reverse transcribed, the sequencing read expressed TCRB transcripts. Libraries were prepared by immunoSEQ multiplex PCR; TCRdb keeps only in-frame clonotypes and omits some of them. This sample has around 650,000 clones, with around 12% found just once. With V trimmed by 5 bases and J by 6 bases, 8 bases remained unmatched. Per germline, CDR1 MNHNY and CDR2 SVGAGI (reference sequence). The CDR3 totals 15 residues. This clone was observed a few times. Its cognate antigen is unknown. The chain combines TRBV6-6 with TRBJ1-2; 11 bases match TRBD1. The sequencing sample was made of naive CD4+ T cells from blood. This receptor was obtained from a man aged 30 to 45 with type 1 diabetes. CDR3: CASSPGQGAPNGYTF. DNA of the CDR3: TGTGCCAGCAGTCCCGGACAGGGGGCTCCAAATGGCTACACCTTC.